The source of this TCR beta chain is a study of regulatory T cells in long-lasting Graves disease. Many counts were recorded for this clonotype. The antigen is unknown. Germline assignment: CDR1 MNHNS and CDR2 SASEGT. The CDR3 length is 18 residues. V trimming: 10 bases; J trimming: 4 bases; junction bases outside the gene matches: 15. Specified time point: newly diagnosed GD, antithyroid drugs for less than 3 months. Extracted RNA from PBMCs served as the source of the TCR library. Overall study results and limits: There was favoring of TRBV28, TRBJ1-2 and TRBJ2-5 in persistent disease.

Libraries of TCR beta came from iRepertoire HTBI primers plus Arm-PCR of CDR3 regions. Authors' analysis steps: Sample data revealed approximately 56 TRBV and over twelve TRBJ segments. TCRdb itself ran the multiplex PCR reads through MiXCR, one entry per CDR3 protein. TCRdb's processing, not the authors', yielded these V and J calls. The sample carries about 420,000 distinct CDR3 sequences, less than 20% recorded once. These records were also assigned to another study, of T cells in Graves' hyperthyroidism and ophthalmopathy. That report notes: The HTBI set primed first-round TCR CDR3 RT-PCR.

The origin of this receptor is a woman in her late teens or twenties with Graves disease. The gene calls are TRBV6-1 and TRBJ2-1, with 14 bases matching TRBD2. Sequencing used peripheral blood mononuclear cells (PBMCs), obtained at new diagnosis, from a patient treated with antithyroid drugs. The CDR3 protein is CATEDGTSGSQLYNEQFF. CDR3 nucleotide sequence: TGTGCCACCGAAGATGGGACTAGCGGGAGTCAATTATACAATGAGCAGTTCTTC.